Below, one TCR beta chain is given with its context. Its target is not known. CDR1 is KGHDR, CDR2 SFDVKD, per germline. This CDR3 has 12 residues. V was trimmed by 0 bases and J by 10 bases, leaving 6 bases between them. The sample originates from a study of CD8 T cells in Susac syndrome. General observations from the study: It was acknowledged in the study that its TCR sequencing and HLA analysis involved a relatively small number of individuals.

RNA, at about 0.45 to 1 ug, was reverse transcribed with random hexamers. Coverage of TCR beta CDR3 amplification by immunoSEQ multiplex PCR extended to 54 Vbeta and 13 Jbeta. TCRdb redid the calling of the immunoSEQ multiplex PCR reads with MiXCR, one entry per CDR3 protein. The repertoire has a few hundred thousand distinct CDR3 sequences, roughly 96% of them found once; the top ten carry 0.075% to 0.095%. The study used treatment-naive patients who had stable or active relapsing-remitting disease as multiple sclerosis controls. The sequencing input was CD4+ T cells from PBMCs. The TCR comes from a human donor with multiple sclerosis. The chain uses TRBV24-1 and TRBJ2-1; no reliable D call. DNA for the CDR3: TGTGCCACCAGTGATTTGGCTGGCGAGCAGTTCTTC. It codes for CATSDLAGEQFF.